The 10 T cell receptor beta chains presented below share a single source sample, sequenced in a study of cytomegalovirus exposure and HLA in healthy donors. The PCR ran on 60 Vbeta and 13 Jbeta primers. The method was immunoSEQ multiplex PCR; TCRdb's version includes in-frame clones alone and lacks a portion of them. The repertoire has tens of thousands of clones, approximately 71% of them found once; the top ten carry about 7.8%. The material sequenced was PBMCs. Source of these receptors: a man between 60 and 75 years old in good health and CMV-seropositive.

This clone was seen a single time. This chain's CDR3 is CASSPGYGYTF. The CDR3 DNA is TGTGCCAGCAGTCCAGGGTATGGCTACACCTTC. The genes are TRBV6-5 and TRBJ1-2; possibly TRBD1 for D (5 bases). Germline V CDR1 and CDR2: MNHEY, SVGAGI. The CDR3 length is 11 residues. V lost 5 bases and J lost 5, with 6 bases in between.

Points on this clone: A junction boundary mismatches the germline segment, possibly from a read error. The V and J genes are TRBV7-7 and TRBJ2-5; 10 nucleotides match TRBD1. Germline V gives CDR1 SSHAT, CDR2 FNYEAQ (reference sequence). The CDR3 spans 15 residues. CDR3 sequence: CASSPGTGVGETQYF. The CDR3 DNA reads as TGTGCTAGCAGTCCGGGGACAGGGGTAGGAGAGACCCAGTACTTC.

The chain combines TRBV5-6 with TRBJ1-2; 12 positions match TRBD1. J was trimmed by 2 bases and V by 7 bases; bases with no gene match: 0. The CDR3 totals 13 residues. Germline CDR1 SGHDT, CDR2 YYEEEE. In DNA, the CDR3 is TGTGCCAGCGGGACAGGGGGCAACTATGGCTACACCTTC. This translates into CASGTGGNYGYTF. Full variable domain (outside the CDR3, taken from reference TRBV5-6 and TRBJ1-2): DAGVTQSPTHLIKTRGQQVTLRCSPKSGHDTVSWYQQALGQGPQFIFQYYEEEERQRGNFPDRFSGHQFPNYSSELNVNALLLGDSALYLCASGTGGNYGYTFGSGTRLTVV.

J is TRBJ2-5 and V is TRBV6-5; 9 bases match TRBD1. V was pared by 4 bases and J by 7 bases, with 10 bases of the junction left unmatched. Germline V gene lookup returns CDR1 MNHEY and CDR2 SVGAGI. The CDR3 covers 15 residues. This CDR3 is CASSSSNRGRGTQYF. In nucleotides, the CDR3 is TGTGCCAGCAGTTCGTCCAACAGGGGGCGAGGGACCCAGTACTTC.

The chain uses TRBV5-4 and TRBJ2-2; D is unresolved. This CDR3 comprises 12 residues. V lost 1 base and J lost 6, with 4 bases in between. Per germline, CDR1 SGHNT and CDR2 YYREEE (reference sequence). CDR3 nucleotide sequence: TGTGCCAGCAGCTTGTCAGCCGGGGAGCTGTTTTTT. Translation: CASSLSAGELFF.

This chain joins TRBV19 and TRBJ2-2; possibly TRBD2 for D (5 bases). In germline, CDR1 is LNHDA, CDR2 SQIVND (reference sequence). This CDR3 is built from 14 residues. V dropped 1 base and J dropped 5 bases, with 8 bases sitting between them. The CDR3 nucleotides are TGTGCCAGTAGTATAGTTTCGGGGACCGGGGAGCTGTTTTTT. Translated, it gives CASSIVSGTGELFF.

The chain couples TRBV7-9 to TRBJ2-2; 7 bases are a match to TRBD1. CDR3 length equals 15 residues. Germline CDR1 SEHNR, CDR2 FQNEAQ (reference sequence). V lost 6 bases and J lost 0; bases outside the gene matches: 4. As DNA, the CDR3 is TGTGCCAGCAGTTCCGGGACAGCGAACACCGGGGAGCTGTTTTTT. Amino acid sequence: CASSSGTANTGELFF.

This chain links TRBV5-1 with TRBJ2-1; tentatively, D is TRBD2 (5 bases). Per germline, CDR1 SGHRS and CDR2 YFSETQ. The V and J ends lost 0 bases and 0 bases respectively, with 10 bases between them. The CDR3 covers 16 residues. CDR3 residues: CASSLVVGSSYNEQFF. Written as DNA, the CDR3 is TGCGCCAGCAGCTTGGTGGTAGGGAGCTCCTACAATGAGCAGTTCTTC.

This clone was found once. This chain connects TRBV6-5 to TRBJ2-1; D is possibly TRBD2 (6 bases). The V gene lost 6 bases and the J gene lost 4 bases, with 7 bases spanning the gap. Germline values: CDR1 MNHEY, CDR2 SVGAGI. The CDR3 extends over 12 amino acids. CDR3 amino acids: CASSGGYNEQFF. DNA for the CDR3: TGTGCCAGCAGCGGGGGTTACAATGAGCAGTTCTTC.

The CDR3 loop is CASSLGLAGGVYEQYF. The CDR3 DNA reads TGTGCCAGCAGCTTGGGCCTAGCGGGAGGGGTCTACGAGCAGTACTTC. The chain uses TRBV5-6 and TRBJ2-7; 12 bases line up with TRBD2. CDR1 is SGHDT and CDR2 is YYEEEE in the germline V gene. This CDR3 has 16 amino acids. V lost 0 bases and J lost 3; bases outside the gene matches: 4.